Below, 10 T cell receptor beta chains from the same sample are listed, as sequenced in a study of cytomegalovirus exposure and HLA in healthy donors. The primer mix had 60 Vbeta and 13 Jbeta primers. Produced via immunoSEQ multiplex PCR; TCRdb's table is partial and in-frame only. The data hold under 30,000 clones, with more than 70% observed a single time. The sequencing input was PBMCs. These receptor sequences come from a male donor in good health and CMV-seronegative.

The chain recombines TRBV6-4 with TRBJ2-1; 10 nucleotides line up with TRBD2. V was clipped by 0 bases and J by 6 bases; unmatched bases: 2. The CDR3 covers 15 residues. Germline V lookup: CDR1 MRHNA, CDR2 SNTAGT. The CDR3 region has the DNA TGTGCCAGCAGTGACTCTCTAGCGGGAGCCAATGAGCAGTTCTTC. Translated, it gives CASSDSLAGANEQFF.

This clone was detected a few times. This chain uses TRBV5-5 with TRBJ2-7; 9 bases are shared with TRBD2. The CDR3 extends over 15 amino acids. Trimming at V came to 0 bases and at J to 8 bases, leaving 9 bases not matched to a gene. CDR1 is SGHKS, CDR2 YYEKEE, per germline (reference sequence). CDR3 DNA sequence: TGTGCCAGCAGCTTGGGACTAGCGGACTCTATTCAGCAGTACTTC. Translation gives CASSLGLADSIQQYF.

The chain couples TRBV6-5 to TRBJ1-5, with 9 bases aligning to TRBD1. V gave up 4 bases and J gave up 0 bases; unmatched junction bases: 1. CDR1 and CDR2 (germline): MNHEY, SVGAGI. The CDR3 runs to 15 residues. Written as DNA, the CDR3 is TGTGCCAGCAGTTTGACAGGGGGTAGCAATCAGCCCCAGCATTTT. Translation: CASSLTGGSNQPQHF.

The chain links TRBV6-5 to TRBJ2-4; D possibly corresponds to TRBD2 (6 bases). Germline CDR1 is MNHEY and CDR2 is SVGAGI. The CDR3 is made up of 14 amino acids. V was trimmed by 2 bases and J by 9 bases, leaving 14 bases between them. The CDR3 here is CASSYMGGKGIQYF. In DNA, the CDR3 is TGTGCCAGCAGTTACATGGGCGGGAAGGGCATTCAGTACTTC.

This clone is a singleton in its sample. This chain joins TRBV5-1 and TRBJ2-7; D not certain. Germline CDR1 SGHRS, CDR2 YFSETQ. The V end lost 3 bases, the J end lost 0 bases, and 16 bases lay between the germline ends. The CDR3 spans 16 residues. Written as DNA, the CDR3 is TGCGCCAGCAGCTCCTCCTCCTCACGGGTCTCCTACGAGCAGTACTTC. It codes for CASSSSSSRVSYEQYF.

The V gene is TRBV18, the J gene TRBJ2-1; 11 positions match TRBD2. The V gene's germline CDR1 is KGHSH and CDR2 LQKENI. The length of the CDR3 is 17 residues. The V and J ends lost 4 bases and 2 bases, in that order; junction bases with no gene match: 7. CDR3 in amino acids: CASSLVLTSGAYNEQFF. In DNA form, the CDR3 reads TGTGCCAGCTCACTAGTTCTGACTAGCGGGGCCTACAATGAGCAGTTCTTC.

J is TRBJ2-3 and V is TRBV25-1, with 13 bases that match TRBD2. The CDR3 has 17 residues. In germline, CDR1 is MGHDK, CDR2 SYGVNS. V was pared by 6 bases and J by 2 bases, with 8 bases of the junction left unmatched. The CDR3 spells CASSLSGTSGITDTQYF. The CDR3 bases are TGTGCCAGCAGCCTTTCCGGGACTAGCGGGATCACAGATACGCAGTATTTT. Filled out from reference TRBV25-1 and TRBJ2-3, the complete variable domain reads EADIYQTPRYLVIGTGKKITLECSQTMGHDKMYWYQQDPGMELHLIHYSYGVNSTEKGDLSSESTVSRIRTEHFPLTLESARPSHTSQYLCASSLSGTSGITDTQYFGPGTRLTVL.

The CDR3 loop reads CASSLLTSTDTQYF. As DNA, the CDR3 is TGTGCCAGCAGTCTCTTAACTAGCACAGATACGCAGTATTTT. The chain recombines TRBV27 with TRBJ2-3; D gene ambiguous. Trimming shortened V by 5 bases and J by 0 bases, and 9 bases separated the two germline ends. This CDR3 comprises 14 residues. Per germline, CDR1 MNHEY and CDR2 SMNVEV (reference sequence).

CDR3 sequence: CASSQDDRGNTGELFF. The CDR3 nucleotides are TGCGCCAGCAGCCAAGACGACAGGGGGAACACCGGGGAGCTGTTTTTT. The V call is TRBV4-3, the J call TRBJ2-2, with TRBD1 matching 8 bases. Per germline, CDR1 LGHNA and CDR2 YSLEER. The CDR3 has 16 residues. V lost 0 bases to trimming and J lost 1 base; unmatched junction nucleotides: 1.

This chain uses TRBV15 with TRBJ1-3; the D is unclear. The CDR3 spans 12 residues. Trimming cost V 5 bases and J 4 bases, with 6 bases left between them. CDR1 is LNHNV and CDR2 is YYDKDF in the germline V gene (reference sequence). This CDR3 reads CATSPSGNTIYF. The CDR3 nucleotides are TGTGCCACCAGCCCTTCCGGAAACACCATATATTTT.